Presented here are 21 T cell receptor beta chains from one specimen sequenced in a study of CD8 T cells in ankylosing spondylitis. TCRdb recomputed calls from the 5' RACE reads with MiXCR, one row per CDR3 protein. The sample includes over 400,000 distinct CDR3 sequences, 26% of them seen just once. General study points: A motif in TCR beta, a set of eight highly homologous variants, appeared characteristic of ankylosing spondylitis blood.

These TCRs' antigens remain unknown. The sample was blood, either unsorted or a sorted T cell fraction (not recorded which). These receptor sequences come from a male donor with ankylosing spondylitis.

CDR3 sequence: CASSLDEGRWNEQFF. In DNA, the CDR3 is TGTGCCAGCAGCTTAGACGAAGGCAGGTGGAATGAGCAGTTCTTC. J is TRBJ2-1 and V is TRBV7-6; D gene unclear. The germline CDR1 and CDR2 sequences are SGHVS and FNYEAQ. The CDR3 contains 15 residues. Trimming shortened V by 1 base and J by 7 bases, and 14 bases separated the two germline ends. Drawing the rest from reference TRBV7-6 and TRBJ2-1, the complete variable domain is GAGVSQSPRYKVTKRGQDVALRCDPISGHVSLYWYRQALGQGPEFLTYFNYEAQQDKSGLPNDRFSAERPEGSISTLTIQRTEQRDSAMYRCASSLDEGRWNEQFFGPGTRLTVL.

This clonotype was recorded only once. The chain couples TRBV20-1 to TRBJ2-5; D is unresolved. V lost 3 bases and J lost 13, with 21 bases in between. Germline CDR1 and CDR2: DFQATT and SNEGSKA (reference sequence). CDR3 length: 13 amino acids. The CDR3: CSARSSLPHVWYF. CDR3 nucleotide sequence: TGCAGTGCTAGGTCCTCTTTACCTCACGTGTGGTACTTC.

CDR3 bases: TGTGCCAGCAGCTTTTTCGGGGATACTAATGAAAAACTGTTTTTT. It yields the protein CASSFFGDTNEKLFF. The chain uses TRBV5-5 and TRBJ1-4; no definite D call. The CDR3 runs 15 residues. V lost 2 bases and J 2 bases, leaving 10 bases between the germline ends. The germline V gene encodes CDR1 SGHKS and CDR2 YYEKEE (reference sequence).

This clonotype appeared a few times. The chain links TRBV5-1 to TRBJ1-5, with TRBD1 as a possible D gene (5 bases). Trimming cost V 4 bases and J 0 bases, with 8 bases left between them. The length of the CDR3 is 14 residues. CDR1 is SGHRS, CDR2 YFSETQ, per germline. The DNA of the CDR3 is TGCGCCAGCAGCGAGGGGCTTAGCAATCAGCCCCAGCATTTT. Its protein is CASSEGLSNQPQHF.

The chain combines TRBV6-9 with TRBJ2-7; tentatively, D is TRBD1 (6 bases). The CDR3 has 13 residues. CDR1 is MNHGY and CDR2 is SVAAGI in the germline V gene. The V end was cut by 1 base, the J end by 5 bases, with 9 bases between. The CDR3 nucleotides read TGTGCCAGCAGTTATTATGAGGGGGACGAGCAGTACGTC. It translates to CASSYYEGDEQYV.

The chain joins TRBV20-1 to TRBJ2-1; D call uncertain. CDR3 size: 10 residues. Trimming stripped 6 bases from V and 10 bases from J, with 10 bases between. Germline V gene lookup returns CDR1 DFQATT and CDR2 SNEGSKA (reference sequence). DNA for the CDR3: TGCAGTGCCGTCCTTTGGGAGCAGTTCTTC. Translated, it gives CSAVLWEQFF.

This clonotype was counted between two and nine times. The chain uses TRBV20-1 and TRBJ2-1; 8 bases are shared with TRBD1. The germline CDR1 and CDR2 sequences are DFQATT and SNEGSKA (reference sequence). This CDR3 contains 14 residues. V gave up 5 bases and J gave up 5 bases; unmatched junction bases: 8. CDR3 bases: TGCAGTGCTCTAACAGGGACAGGCCACAATGAGCAGTTCTTC. Protein sequence: CSALTGTGHNEQFF.

As for this clonotype: Compared with germline, one end of the junction differs, possibly owing to a read error. This chain connects TRBV29-1 to TRBJ1-1; D possibly corresponds to TRBD1 (5 bases). CDR1 SQVTM and CDR2 ANQGSEA come from the germline V gene. CDR3 size: 13 residues. CDR3 bases: TGCGGCGTTGATGACAGCTTGAACACTGAAGCTTTCTTT. Residues: CGVDDSLNTEAFF.

V gene TRBV20-1 combines with J gene TRBJ2-2; 9 nucleotides agree with TRBD2. V shed 6 bases, J shed 8 bases, and the junction held 7 bases outside the gene matches. The CDR3 runs to 13 residues. Germline CDR1 and CDR2: DFQATT and SNEGSKA (reference sequence). CDR3 region: CSAPGLASGELFF. In nucleotides, the CDR3 is TGCAGTGCGCCGGGACTAGCTTCTGGGGAGCTGTTTTTT.

The chain uses TRBV20-1 and TRBJ2-5; 9 bases are shared with TRBD2. CDR1 is DFQATT and CDR2 is SNEGSKA in the germline V gene (reference sequence). The CDR3 is 15 amino acids. V lost 3 bases, J lost 2 bases, and 7 bases stayed unmatched. CDR3: CSARDFTSGQETQYF. CDR3 bases: TGCAGTGCTAGGGACTTTACTAGCGGGCAAGAGACCCAGTACTTC.

V and J are TRBV7-8 and TRBJ1-1; 8 bases align to TRBD1. CDR1 and CDR2 from the germline V gene are SGHVS and FQNEAQ. The length of the CDR3 is 16 residues. The trim removed 0 bases at V and 6 bases at J, leaving 9 bases unmatched. CDR3 loop: CASSLASLGQVAEAFF. The CDR3 nucleotides are TGTGCCAGCAGCTTAGCAAGTTTGGGACAGGTGGCTGAAGCTTTCTTT.

This chain connects TRBV9 to TRBJ1-1, with D perhaps matching TRBD1 (6 bases). Germline values: CDR1 SGDLS, CDR2 YYNGEE. The CDR3 consists of 14 residues. V dropped 4 bases and J dropped 3 bases, with 13 bases sitting between them. The CDR3 loop is CASSPRGQYTEAFF. The CDR3 bases are TGTGCCAGCAGCCCCCGAGGACAGTACACTGAAGCTTTCTTT.

The chain links TRBV20-1 to TRBJ2-5; TRBD2 aligns across 8 bases. Trimming at V came to 6 bases and at J to 4 bases, leaving 13 bases not matched to a gene. Per the germline V gene, CDR1 is DFQATT and CDR2 is SNEGSKA (reference sequence). There are 15 residues in the CDR3. The CDR3 reads CSAFGTGGPRETQYF. In DNA form, the CDR3 reads TGCAGTGCCTTTGGAACGGGAGGGCCTCGAGAGACCCAGTACTTC.

This clonotype was seen more than once but under ten times. This chain connects TRBV5-5 to TRBJ2-5, with D tentatively TRBD1 (6 bases). The CDR3 consists of 15 residues. Germline assignment: CDR1 SGHKS and CDR2 YYEKEE (reference sequence). Trimming shortened V by 4 bases and J by 5 bases, and 18 bases separated the two germline ends. Here the CDR3 reads CASSVTGKGWETQYF. The CDR3 DNA sequence: TGTGCCAGCAGCGTGACAGGAAAAGGATGGGAGACCCAGTACTTC.

The rearrangement links TRBV6-4 to TRBJ2-1, with TRBD1 matching over 8 bases. Losses at the gene ends were 2 bases for V and 5 bases for J; bases not matched to a gene: 5. Germline-derived CDR1 and CDR2 are MRHNA and SNTAGT. The CDR3 spans 15 residues. The CDR3 bases are TGTGCCAGCAGTGACCAGGGACAGGCTCACAATGAGCAGTTCTTC. Amino acids: CASSDQGQAHNEQFF.

For the CDR3, the DNA is TGTGCCAGCAGCCAAGACACCACTAGCGGGAGTTCGGGAGAGCAGTACTTC. Protein product: CASSQDTTSGSSGEQYF. The chain recombines TRBV3-1 with TRBJ2-7; 11 bases line up with TRBD2. From germline, CDR1 is LGHDT and CDR2 YNNKEL (reference sequence). The V segment lost 0 bases and the J segment 7 bases; nucleotides outside the gene matches: 11. The CDR3 runs to 17 residues.

The chain is built from TRBV7-2 and TRBJ2-7; 10 bases match TRBD2. V shed 3 bases and J 5 bases; nucleotides not matched to a gene: 7. This CDR3 comprises 15 residues. CDR1 is SGHTA, CDR2 FQGNSA, per germline. The CDR3 DNA follows: TGTGCCAGCAGCTTTCCGGGACTAGCGAAGAACGAGCAGTACTTC. It codes for CASSFPGLAKNEQYF. Full variable domain (outside the CDR3, taken from reference TRBV7-2 and TRBJ2-7): GAGVSQSPSNKVTEKGKDVELRCDPISGHTALYWYRQSLGQGLEFLIYFQGNSAPDKSGLPSDRFSAERTGGSVSTLTIQRTQQEDSAVYLCASSFPGLAKNEQYFGPGTRLTVT.

This sequence joins TRBV24-1 and TRBJ2-5; possibly TRBD1 or TRBD2 for D (5 bases each). Per the germline V gene, CDR1 is KGHDR and CDR2 is SFDVKD. CDR3 length: 14 amino acids. V lost 4 bases and J 9 bases, leaving 17 bases between the germline ends. Here the CDR3 reads CATSDSGSQEAQYF. The CDR3 region has the DNA TGTGCCACCAGTGACTCAGGGAGTCAGGAGGCCCAGTACTTC.

This sequence joins TRBV2 and TRBJ1-2; D is ambiguous. The V end was cut by 6 bases, the J end by 5 bases, with 13 bases between. The germline V gene has CDR1 SNHLY and CDR2 FYNNEI. The CDR3 length is 13 residues. The CDR3 is CASRWAKEYGYTF. The CDR3 nucleotides are TGTGCCAGCAGGTGGGCGAAAGAATATGGCTACACCTTC.

The chain employs TRBV5-1 and TRBJ1-1; TRBD1 agrees at 7 bases. Germline values: CDR1 SGHRS, CDR2 YFSETQ. This CDR3 has 14 amino acids. Unmatched junction bases numbered 5, after V lost 0 bases and J lost 6 bases. CDR3 sequence (DNA): TGCGCCAGCAGCTTGGAACAGGGGATGGCTGAAGCTTTCTTT. It is translated as CASSLEQGMAEAFF.

This clonotype was seen a few times. The rearrangement uses TRBV12-3 or TRBV12-4 and TRBJ2-5, with D perhaps matching TRBD1 (5 bases). There are 15 residues in the CDR3. Trimming took off 6 bases at V and 5 bases at J, with 19 bases between the two ends. The CDR3 nucleotides are TGTGCCAGCAGCTACCGGATTTCAGGGTGGGAGACCCAGTACTTC. Translation: CASSYRISGWETQYF.